One sample yielded the 13 T cell receptor beta chains listed below, sequenced in a study of cytomegalovirus exposure and HLA in healthy donors. Amplification used 60 Vbeta primers and 13 Jbeta primers. Profiling relied on immunoSEQ multiplex PCR, and the TCRdb table lists in-frame clones only, not all of them. The sample records approximately 150,000 clones, over 60% being singletons. Sequenced sample: PBMCs. The receptors come from a female donor in good health and CMV-seronegative.

The chain uses TRBV19 and TRBJ2-5; the D gene is possibly TRBD1 (6 bases). Germline loops: CDR1 LNHDA, CDR2 SQIVND (reference sequence). The CDR3 is made up of 15 amino acids. V lost 1 base and J 5 bases, leaving 14 bases between the germline ends. The CDR3 spells CASSIGTGTRETQYF. DNA of the CDR3: TGTGCCAGTAGTATAGGAACAGGGACAAGGGAGACCCAGTACTTC.

This clone came up once. CDR3 sequence reads: CASSIARGDRGYEQYF. DNA for the CDR3: TGTGCCAGTAGTATAGCCCGCGGGGACAGGGGCTACGAGCAGTACTTC. This chain joins TRBV19 and TRBJ2-7; TRBD1 matches 10 bases. Losses at the gene ends were 1 base for V and 3 bases for J; bases not matched to a gene: 6. CDR1 LNHDA and CDR2 SQIVND come from the germline V gene (reference sequence). The CDR3 covers 16 residues.

The chain links TRBV19 to TRBJ1-5; 7 bases fit TRBD1. CDR3 length: 16 amino acids. The V and J ends lost 5 bases and 2 bases, in that order; junction bases with no gene match: 9. In germline, CDR1 is LNHDA, CDR2 SQIVND (reference sequence). The CDR3 spells CASSDRVSRGNQPQHF. CDR3 nucleotide sequence: TGTGCCAGTAGTGACAGGGTAAGCAGAGGCAATCAGCCCCAGCATTTT.

The genes are TRBV10-2 and TRBJ2-5, with D possibly TRBD2 on 7 matching bases. The J call may be in error: the DNA end matches TRBJ2-7 better. From germline, CDR1 is WSHSY and CDR2 SAAADI. CDR3 length: 17 residues. CDR3 amino acids: CASSKGVGGGLTNEQYF. In nucleotides, the CDR3 is TGCGCCAGCAGTAAAGGCGTAGGCGGGGGCCTAACGAACGAGCAGTACTTC.

The V and J genes are TRBV5-1 and TRBJ2-5, with 8 bases aligning to TRBD1. The DNA matches TRBJ2-7 better at its end, which makes the J call doubtful. The CDR3 is made up of 15 amino acids. Germline loops: CDR1 SGHRS, CDR2 YFSETQ. The CDR3 sequence: CASSLGGTGPYEQYF. CDR3 DNA: TGCGCCAGCAGCTTGGGGGGGACAGGACCCTACGAGCAGTACTTC.

The chain combines TRBV29-1 with TRBJ1-1, with a possible D match to TRBD1 (5 bases). The CDR3 is 15 amino acids. Trimming removed 1 base at V and 1 base at J, with 13 bases between. Germline V gene lookup returns CDR1 SQVTM and CDR2 ANQGSEA. The CDR3 DNA follows: TGCAGCGTTGAAGCGCTGGACATCGGGAACACTGAAGCTTTCTTT. Translated: CSVEALDIGNTEAFF.

This sequence joins TRBV5-1 and TRBJ2-1; D might be TRBD2 (5 bases). Trimming left V 0 bases short and J 7 bases short, with 14 bases between. This CDR3 has 15 residues. The germline V gene has CDR1 SGHRS and CDR2 YFSETQ. The CDR3 reads CASSLDPDSRNEQFF. The CDR3 coding sequence is TGCGCCAGCAGCTTGGACCCGGACTCCAGGAATGAGCAGTTCTTC.

CDR3 region: CASSPTGGRTDTQYF. The CDR3 DNA reads TGTGCCAGCAGCCCTACAGGGGGCCGGACAGATACGCAGTATTTT. The rearrangement joins TRBV7-3 to TRBJ2-3; 9 positions match TRBD1. V was pared by 5 bases and J by 3 bases, with 6 bases of the junction left unmatched. Germline-derived CDR1 and CDR2 are SGHTA and FQGTGA. The CDR3 sequence is 15 residues long.

This chain connects TRBV7-8 to TRBJ1-3; D uncertain. Between the trimmed V and J ends, which lost 3 bases and 0 bases, there was a span of 3 bases. Germline V gene lookup returns CDR1 SGHVS and CDR2 FQNEAQ. The CDR3 runs 13 residues. The CDR3 reads CASSFFSGNTIYF. Written as DNA, the CDR3 is TGTGCCAGCAGCTTCTTCTCTGGAAACACCATATATTTT.

This chain links TRBV29-1 with TRBJ2-5, with 7 bases matching TRBD1. Germline loops: CDR1 SQVTM, CDR2 ANQGSEA. The CDR3 covers 13 residues. The ends lost 6 bases at V and 1 base at J; junction bases unmatched: 5. The CDR3 sequence is CSVARDSQETQYF. CDR3 in DNA: TGCAGCGTAGCCCGGGACAGCCAAGAGACCCAGTACTTC.

V is TRBV9 and J is TRBJ2-7; 9 bases align to TRBD2. The CDR3 has 17 amino acids. Germline CDR1 and CDR2: SGDLS and YYNGEE. The ends lost 3 bases at V and 0 bases at J; junction bases unmatched: 10. The DNA of the CDR3 is TGTGCCAGCAGCGAACAACCGATTAGCGGGAGCTCCTACGAGCAGTACTTC. Translating gives CASSEQPISGSSYEQYF. The entire variable domain, with the rest obtained from reference TRBV9 and TRBJ2-7, is as follows: DSGVTQTPKHLITATGQRVTLRCSPRSGDLSVYWYQQSLDQGLQFLIQYYNGEERAKGNILERFSAQQFPDLHSELNLSSLELGDSALYFCASSEQPISGSSYEQYFGPGTRLTVT.

The chain has TRBV7-8 and TRBJ1-6, with a possible D match to TRBD1 (5 bases). Germline values: CDR1 SGHVS, CDR2 FQNEAQ. Trimming took 1 base from V and 3 from J, leaving 10 bases between them. The CDR3 contains 16 residues. The CDR3 nucleotides are TGTGCCAGCAGCTTAGTCCCGGGACTCTATAATTCACCCCTCCACTTT. It yields the protein CASSLVPGLYNSPLHF.

This clone came up once. This rearrangement joins TRBV19 to TRBJ1-5, with D maybe TRBD1 (5 bases). CDR3 length: 17 residues. CDR1 is LNHDA and CDR2 is SQIVND in the germline V gene (reference sequence). Trimming cost V 1 base and J 7 bases, with 20 bases left between them. The CDR3 nucleotides are TGTGCCAGTAGTATAGCGGGGGGATCCAACCCTCGACAGCCCCAGCATTTT. Translation gives CASSIAGGSNPRQPQHF.